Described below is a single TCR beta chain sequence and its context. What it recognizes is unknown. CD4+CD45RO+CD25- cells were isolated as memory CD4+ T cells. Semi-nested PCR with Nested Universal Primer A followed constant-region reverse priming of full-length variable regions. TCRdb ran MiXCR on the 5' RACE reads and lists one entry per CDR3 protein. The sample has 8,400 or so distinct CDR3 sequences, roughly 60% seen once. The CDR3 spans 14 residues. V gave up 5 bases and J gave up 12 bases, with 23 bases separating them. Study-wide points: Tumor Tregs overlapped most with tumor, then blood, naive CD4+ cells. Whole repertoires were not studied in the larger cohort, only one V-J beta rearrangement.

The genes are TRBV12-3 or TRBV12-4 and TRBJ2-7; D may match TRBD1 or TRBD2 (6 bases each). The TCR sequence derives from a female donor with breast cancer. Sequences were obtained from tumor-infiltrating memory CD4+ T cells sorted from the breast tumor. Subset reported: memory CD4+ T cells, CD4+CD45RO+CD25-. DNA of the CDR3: TGTGCCAGCAGTGCGACAGGAACTATTGAGGGGGGGTACTTC. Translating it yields CASSATGTIEGGYF.